The 17 T cell receptor beta chains presented below share a single source sample, sequenced in a study of cytomegalovirus exposure and HLA in healthy donors. The PCR made use of 60 Vbeta and 13 Jbeta primers. TCRdb's copy holds only in-frame clones and misses some; the assay was immunoSEQ multiplex PCR. Counted here are around 92,000 clones, around 79% occurring once; the ten biggest clones make up roughly 14%. Source material: PBMCs. The receptor source for this set is a woman aged 70 to 79 in good health and CMV-seropositive.

The chain links TRBV4-2 to TRBJ1-2; D is uncertain. V was cut by 2 bases and J by 1 base, with 5 bases left in between. Germline-derived CDR1 and CDR2 are LGHNA and YNFKEQ. The CDR3 sequence is 13 residues long. The CDR3 region has the DNA TGTGCCAGCAGCCAAAGAGATAACTATGGCTACACCTTC. Translation: CASSQRDNYGYTF.

The gene calls are TRBV5-4 and TRBJ2-3; 8 positions agree with TRBD2. Trimming at V came to 5 bases and at J to 2 bases, leaving 7 bases not matched to a gene. Germline V gene data show CDR1 as SGHNT and CDR2 as YYREEE (reference sequence). This CDR3 spans 15 amino acids. CDR3 nucleotides: TGTGCCAGCAGTCGGGGACTAGTTGCCACAGATACGCAGTATTTT. Protein sequence: CASSRGLVATDTQYF.

The rearrangement links TRBV25-1 to TRBJ2-2; perhaps TRBD1 as D (5 bases). The germline V gene has CDR1 MGHDK and CDR2 SYGVNS. The germline V and J ends were trimmed by 6 bases and 3 bases, with 8 bases remaining between them. CDR3 length: 13 amino acids. CDR3 coding DNA: TGTGCCAGCAGGCAGGGTTACACCGGGGAGCTGTTTTTT. Translating gives CASRQGYTGELFF.

The chain carries TRBV9 and TRBJ2-7; tentatively, D is TRBD2 (6 bases). Germline CDR1 reads SGDLS; CDR2 reads YYNGEE. The V end lost 0 bases, the J end lost 0 bases, and 10 bases lay between the germline ends. The CDR3 is 15 amino acids. The CDR3 spells CASSVAGLSSYEQYF. CDR3 in DNA: TGTGCCAGCAGCGTAGCGGGACTTAGCTCCTACGAGCAGTACTTC.

Concerning this clone itself: Relative to the germline gene, one junction end is altered; a read error may explain this. The chain is built from TRBV4-1 and TRBJ1-2, with unresolved D. Germline V gene sequence: CDR1 MGHRA, CDR2 YSYEKL. The CDR3 runs to 16 residues. CDR3 DNA: TGCGCCAGCAGACAAGAGTCGCGGGGATCTAACTATGGCTACACCTTC. Its protein product is CASRQESRGSNYGYTF.

The CDR3 sequence: CASSLSGRGRAKTEAFF. The CDR3 bases are TGTGCCAGCAGTTTATCAGGGCGTGGCAGGGCGAAGACTGAAGCTTTCTTT. The chain has TRBV27 and TRBJ1-1; D may be TRBD1 (5 bases). The germline CDR1 and CDR2 sequences are MNHEY and SMNVEV (reference sequence). The CDR3 is 17 amino acids. Trimming cost V 0 bases and J 5 bases, with 19 bases left between them.

The gene calls are TRBV9 and TRBJ2-1; 7 nucleotides match TRBD2. Germline CDR1 and CDR2: SGDLS and YYNGEE. Trimming cost V 0 bases and J 10 bases; bases outside gene matches: 7. The CDR3 has 14 residues. CDR3 loop: CASSVVRGSGEQFF. The CDR3 bases are TGTGCCAGCAGCGTAGTTAGGGGTAGCGGGGAGCAGTTCTTC.

This sequence joins TRBV6-1 and TRBJ2-7; 8 nucleotides match TRBD2. Germline values: CDR1 MNHNS, CDR2 SASEGT. The V segment lost 6 bases and the J segment 3 bases; nucleotides outside the gene matches: 7. This CDR3 contains 14 residues. The CDR3 loop reads CASRTTSGGYEQYF. CDR3 sequence (DNA): TGTGCCAGCAGGACCACCAGCGGGGGCTACGAGCAGTACTTC.

This clone was found a few times. The rearrangement uses TRBV5-6 and TRBJ2-7; D unresolved. There are 14 residues in the CDR3. The V end lost 4 bases, the J end lost 2 bases, and 13 bases lay between the germline ends. Germline V gene lookup returns CDR1 SGHDT and CDR2 YYEEEE. DNA for the CDR3: TGTGCCAGCAGCCCCTGGGCCACGACCTACGAGCAGTACTTC. Translation gives CASSPWATTYEQYF.

The chain is built from TRBV6-1 and TRBJ2-1; perhaps TRBD1 as D (6 bases). The CDR3 runs to 14 residues. Germline values: CDR1 MNHNS, CDR2 SASEGT. Deletions cut 6 bases from V and 4 bases from J, with 13 bases between. The CDR3: CASRDSGEYNEQFF. CDR3 nucleotides: TGTGCCAGCAGGGACAGTGGGGAATACAATGAGCAGTTCTTC.

This clone was detected only a few times. The rearrangement joins TRBV15 to TRBJ1-5; 7 bases are shared with TRBD1. The CDR3 length is 20 residues. In germline, CDR1 is LNHNV, CDR2 YYDKDF (reference sequence). After removal of 0 bases from V and 3 bases from J, the junction contained 17 bases not matched to a gene. CDR3 region: CATSRDKPGGSQGSNQPQHF. The CDR3 coding sequence is TGTGCCACCAGCAGAGATAAGCCAGGGGGTAGCCAAGGATCCAATCAGCCCCAGCATTTT.

The chain employs TRBV11-3 and TRBJ2-7, with TRBD1 matching over 7 bases. Germline V gene lookup returns CDR1 SGHNT and CDR2 YENEEA. The CDR3 loop spans 13 amino acids. Germline trimming cut 5 bases from V and 1 base from J; bases unmatched to any gene: 2. CDR3 in DNA: TGTGCCAGCAGCCGGACAGGTTCCTACGAGCAGTACTTC. Translating gives CASSRTGSYEQYF.

V gene TRBV5-4 combines with J gene TRBJ2-3; tentative D call: TRBD2 (5 bases). This CDR3 comprises 13 residues. From germline, CDR1 is SGHNT and CDR2 YYREEE (reference sequence). Trimming left V 4 bases short and J 4 bases short, with 10 bases between. Here the CDR3 DNA reads TGTGCCAGCAGCCAAAGCGGCTCAGATACGCAGTATTTT. This translates into CASSQSGSDTQYF.

The chain joins TRBV28 to TRBJ1-5, with TRBD1 as a possible D gene (6 bases). Per the germline V gene, CDR1 is MDHEN and CDR2 is SYDVKM. The CDR3 length is 15 residues. The V and J ends lost 2 bases and 4 bases respectively, with 12 bases between them. The CDR3 spells CASSLPGTPNQPQHF. CDR3 bases: TGTGCCAGCAGTTTACCCGGGACACCTAATCAGCCCCAGCATTTT.

The rearrangement uses TRBV5-1 and TRBJ2-2, with TRBD2 as a possible D gene (6 bases). The germline V gene encodes CDR1 SGHRS and CDR2 YFSETQ. V dropped 2 bases and J dropped 3 bases, with 14 bases sitting between them. This CDR3 comprises 16 residues. The CDR3 coding sequence is TGCGCCAGCAGCTTCTTTGCGGGGCGGGACACCGGGGAGCTGTTTTTT. This sequence encodes CASSFFAGRDTGELFF. Complete variable domain (other parts from reference TRBV5-1 and TRBJ2-2): KAGVTQTPRYLIKTRGQQVTLSCSPISGHRSVSWYQQTPGQGLQFLFEYFSETQRNKGNFPGRFSGRQFSNSRSEMNVSTLELGDSALYLCASSFFAGRDTGELFFGEGSRLTVL.

The table lists this clone with a count of one. This sequence joins TRBV7-2 and TRBJ1-4; possibly TRBD1 for D (6 bases). The V gene lost 5 bases and the J gene lost 4 bases, with 14 bases spanning the gap. Looked up from germline, CDR1 is SGHTA and CDR2 is FQGNSA. The CDR3 loop spans 15 amino acids. The CDR3 reads CASSKAGTSNEKLFF. The CDR3 DNA sequence: TGTGCCAGCAGCAAAGCCGGGACAAGTAATGAAAAACTGTTTTTT.

V is TRBV29-1 and J is TRBJ2-1, with 10 bases identical to TRBD2. This CDR3 comprises 13 residues. Germline V gives CDR1 SQVTM, CDR2 ANQGSEA. Losses at the gene ends were 6 bases for V and 6 bases for J; bases not matched to a gene: 5. CDR3: CSVAPSGGNEQFF. The CDR3 nucleotides are TGCAGCGTCGCCCCTAGCGGGGGCAATGAGCAGTTCTTC.